The rows below give T cell receptor beta chains drawn from one sample of a study of T cell responses to AZD1222 COVID-19 vaccine. Measured with immunoSEQ multiplex PCR; TCRdb has only the in-frame clones, and not every one. The data contain 70,000 to 95,000 clones, roughly 86% of them singletons. The sequencing used peripheral blood, collected 28 days after the second AZD1222 dose. The source of these receptors is an adult who received the AZD1222 COVID-19 vaccine. Both conserved end residues are part of each CDR3. D genes are given only for firm matches. A clone size is listed for some rows: how often the clone was seen (once, few, many), or a class if it is expanded.

v_call: TRBV7-2
j_call: TRBJ1-5
d_call: .
clone_size: .
cdr3_aa: CASSPDEGSPQHF
cdr3_nt: TGTGCCAGCAGCCCGGATGAAGGCTCTCCCCAGCATTTT

v_call: TRBV11-2
j_call: TRBJ1-1
d_call: .
clone_size: few
cdr3_aa: CASSLAYTEAFF
cdr3_nt: TGTGCCAGCAGCTTGGCGTACACTGAAGCTTTCTTT

v_call: TRBV28
j_call: TRBJ2-7
d_call: .
clone_size: .
cdr3_aa: CASSLKHGQSYEQYF
cdr3_nt: TGTGCCAGCAGCCTTAAACACGGACAGTCCTACGAGCAGTACTTC

v_call: TRBV11-2
j_call: TRBJ1-1
d_call: TRBD1
clone_size: .
cdr3_aa: CASSPMDRVMWGDTEAFF
cdr3_nt: TGTGCCAGCAGCCCGATGGACAGGGTCATGTGGGGGGACACTGAAGCTTTCTTT

v_call: TRBV20-1
j_call: TRBJ2-7
d_call: .
clone_size: .
cdr3_aa: CSADRDYEQYF
cdr3_nt: TGCAGTGCTGACCGGGACTACGAGCAGTACTTC

v_call: TRBV11-2
j_call: TRBJ2-1
d_call: TRBD1
clone_size: once
cdr3_aa: CASSQGSRGPGHNEQFF
cdr3_nt: TGTGCCAGCAGCCAAGGGTCCAGGGGGCCGGGGCACAATGAGCAGTTCTTC

v_call: TRBV4-1
j_call: TRBJ1-6
d_call: TRBD1
clone_size: few
cdr3_aa: CASSQVGGTDNSPLHF
cdr3_nt: TGCGCCAGCAGCCAAGTGGGCGGGACAGATAATTCACCCCTCCACTTT

v_call: TRBV5-1
j_call: TRBJ2-7
d_call: TRBD2
clone_size: once
cdr3_aa: CASSLSGSGGYEQYF
cdr3_nt: TGCGCCAGCAGCTTATCCGGTAGCGGGGGGTACGAGCAGTACTTC

v_call: TRBV12-5
j_call: TRBJ2-1
d_call: TRBD2
clone_size: .
cdr3_aa: CASARGSGGVKNNEQFF
cdr3_nt: TGTGCTAGTGCCCGGGGTAGCGGGGGCGTAAAAAATAATGAGCAGTTCTTC

v_call: TRBV6-5
j_call: TRBJ2-1
d_call: .
clone_size: .
cdr3_aa: CASSYGFGGNEQFF
cdr3_nt: TGTGCCAGCAGTTACGGGTTCGGGGGAAATGAGCAGTTCTTC

v_call: TRBV7-9
j_call: TRBJ1-1
d_call: TRBD1
clone_size: .
cdr3_aa: CASILGGTGRTEAFF
cdr3_nt: TGTGCCAGCATCCTAGGCGGGACAGGGAGAACTGAAGCTTTCTTT

v_call: TRBV3-1/TRBV3-2
j_call: TRBJ1-5
d_call: .
clone_size: few
cdr3_aa: CASSQDGRDQPQHF
cdr3_nt: TGTGCCAGCAGCCAAGATGGGAGGGATCAGCCCCAGCATTTT

v_call: TRBV9
j_call: TRBJ2-2
d_call: .
clone_size: .
cdr3_aa: CASSVPPGANQGELFF
cdr3_nt: TGTGCCAGCAGCGTGCCCCCCGGGGCCAATCAAGGGGAGCTGTTTTTT

v_call: TRBV7-9
j_call: TRBJ2-5
d_call: TRBD1
clone_size: .
cdr3_aa: CASSWSGGGGQETQYF
cdr3_nt: TGTGCCAGCAGCTGGTCAGGGGGCGGTGGACAAGAGACCCAGTACTTC

v_call: TRBV20-1
j_call: TRBJ1-4
d_call: .
clone_size: .
cdr3_aa: CSALLNEKLFF
cdr3_nt: TGCAGTGCCCTACTTAATGAAAAACTGTTTTTT

v_call: TRBV19
j_call: TRBJ1-6
d_call: .
clone_size: .
cdr3_aa: CASSMGQGHNSPLHF
cdr3_nt: TGTGCCAGTAGTATGGGGCAGGGTCACAATTCACCCCTCCACTTT

v_call: TRBV28
j_call: TRBJ2-7
d_call: TRBD2
clone_size: .
cdr3_aa: CASSLWGTSGRDEQYF
cdr3_nt: TGTGCCAGCAGTTTATGGGGGACTAGCGGGAGGGACGAGCAGTACTTC

v_call: TRBV7-9
j_call: TRBJ1-6
d_call: .
clone_size: .
cdr3_aa: CASSLGDAANSPLHF
cdr3_nt: TGTGCCAGCAGCTTAGGGGATGCCGCTAATTCACCCCTCCACTTT

v_call: TRBV12-3/TRBV12-4
j_call: TRBJ2-2
d_call: .
clone_size: few
cdr3_aa: CASRPLVGELFF
cdr3_nt: TGTGCCAGCAGGCCCCTTGTCGGGGAGCTGTTTTTT

v_call: TRBV2
j_call: TRBJ1-2
d_call: TRBD1
clone_size: .
cdr3_aa: CASSPTGVDGYTF
cdr3_nt: TGTGCCAGCAGTCCGACAGGGGTGGATGGCTACACCTTC